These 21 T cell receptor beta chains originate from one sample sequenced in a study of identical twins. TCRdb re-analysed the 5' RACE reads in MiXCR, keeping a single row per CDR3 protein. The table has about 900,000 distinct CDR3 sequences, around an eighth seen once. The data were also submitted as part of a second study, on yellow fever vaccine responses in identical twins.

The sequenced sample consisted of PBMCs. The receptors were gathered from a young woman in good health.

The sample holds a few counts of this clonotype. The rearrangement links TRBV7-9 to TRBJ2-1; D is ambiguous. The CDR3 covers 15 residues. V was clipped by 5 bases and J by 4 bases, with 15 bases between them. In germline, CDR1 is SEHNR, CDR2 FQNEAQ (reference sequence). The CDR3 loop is CASSPPFVGYNEQFF. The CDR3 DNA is TGTGCCAGCAGCCCCCCATTTGTGGGATACAATGAGCAGTTCTTC.

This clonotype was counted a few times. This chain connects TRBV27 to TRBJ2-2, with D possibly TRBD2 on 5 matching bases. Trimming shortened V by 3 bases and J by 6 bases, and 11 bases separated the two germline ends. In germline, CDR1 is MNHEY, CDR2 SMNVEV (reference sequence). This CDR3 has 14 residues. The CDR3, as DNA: TGTGCCAGCAGTTTTCCCGACGGGGCCGGGGAGCTGTTTTTT. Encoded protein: CASSFPDGAGELFF.

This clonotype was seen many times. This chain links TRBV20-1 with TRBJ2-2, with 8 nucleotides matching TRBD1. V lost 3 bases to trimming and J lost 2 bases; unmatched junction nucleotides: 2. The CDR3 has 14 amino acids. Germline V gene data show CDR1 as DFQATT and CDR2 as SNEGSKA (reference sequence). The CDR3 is CSARDRDNTGELFF. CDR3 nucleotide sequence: TGCAGTGCTAGGGACAGGGACAACACCGGGGAGCTGTTTTTT.

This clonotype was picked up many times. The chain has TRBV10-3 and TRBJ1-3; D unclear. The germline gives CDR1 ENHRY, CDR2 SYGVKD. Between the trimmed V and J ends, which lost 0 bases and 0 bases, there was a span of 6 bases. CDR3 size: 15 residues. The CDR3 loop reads CAISESFSSGNTIYF. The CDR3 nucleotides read TGTGCCATCAGTGAGTCATTCAGCTCTGGAAACACCATATATTTT.

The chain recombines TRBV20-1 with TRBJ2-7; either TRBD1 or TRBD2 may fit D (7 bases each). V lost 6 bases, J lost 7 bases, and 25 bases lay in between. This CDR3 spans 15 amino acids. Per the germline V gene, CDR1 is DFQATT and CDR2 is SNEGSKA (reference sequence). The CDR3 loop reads CSASRTGLGGWEQYV. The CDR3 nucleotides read TGCAGTGCCAGCAGGACAGGCCTGGGGGGGTGGGAGCAGTACGTC.

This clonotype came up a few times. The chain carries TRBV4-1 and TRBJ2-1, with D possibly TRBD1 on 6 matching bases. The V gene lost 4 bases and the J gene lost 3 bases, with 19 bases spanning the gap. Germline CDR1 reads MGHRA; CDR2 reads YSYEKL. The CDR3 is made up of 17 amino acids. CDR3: CASSLKVRAGDYNEQFF. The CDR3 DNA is TGCGCCAGCAGCCTCAAAGTCAGAGCAGGGGACTACAATGAGCAGTTCTTC.

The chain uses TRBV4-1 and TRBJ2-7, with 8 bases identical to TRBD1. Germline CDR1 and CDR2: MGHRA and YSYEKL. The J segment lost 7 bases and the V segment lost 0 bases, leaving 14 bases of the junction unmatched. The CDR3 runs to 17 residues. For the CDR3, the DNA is TGCGCCAGCAGCCAAGATGGGACAGGACAGCGCCCCCGAGAGCAGTACTTC. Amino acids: CASSQDGTGQRPREQYF.

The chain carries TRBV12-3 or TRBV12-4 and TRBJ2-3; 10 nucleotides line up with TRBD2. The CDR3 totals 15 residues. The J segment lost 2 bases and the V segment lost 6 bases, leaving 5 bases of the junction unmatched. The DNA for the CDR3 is TGTGCCAGCAGCCAAGGACTAGCGGACACAGATACGCAGTATTTT. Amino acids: CASSQGLADTDTQYF.

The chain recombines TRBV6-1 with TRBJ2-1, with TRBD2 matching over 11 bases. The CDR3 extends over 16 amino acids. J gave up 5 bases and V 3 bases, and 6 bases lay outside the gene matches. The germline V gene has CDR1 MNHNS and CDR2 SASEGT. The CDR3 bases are TGTGCCAGCAGTGATTGGGTGACTAGCGGGGACAATGAGCAGTTCTTC. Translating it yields CASSDWVTSGDNEQFF.

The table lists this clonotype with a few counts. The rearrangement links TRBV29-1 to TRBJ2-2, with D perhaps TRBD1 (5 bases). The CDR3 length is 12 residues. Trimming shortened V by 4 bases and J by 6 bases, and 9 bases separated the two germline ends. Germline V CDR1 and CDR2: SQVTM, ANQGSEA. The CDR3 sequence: CSVVGASGELFF. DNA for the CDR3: TGCAGCGTTGTAGGGGCGTCCGGGGAGCTGTTTTTT.

CDR3 bases: TGTGCCAGCAGCCCTATCGGGGGAGGGAGGACCGGGGAGCTGTTTTTT. It translates to CASSPIGGGRTGELFF. The chain recombines TRBV7-3 with TRBJ2-2, with 7 nucleotides matching TRBD2. CDR3 length: 16 amino acids. Trimming removed 5 bases from V and 5 bases from J; junction bases left unmatched: 11. In germline, CDR1 is SGHTA, CDR2 FQGTGA. Full variable domain (rest looked up from reference TRBV7-3 and TRBJ2-2): GAGVSQTPSNKVTEKGKYVELRCDPISGHTALYWYRQSLGQGPEFLIYFQGTGAADDSGLPNDRFFAVRPEGSVSTLKIQRTERGDSAVYLCASSPIGGGRTGELFFGEGSRLTVL.

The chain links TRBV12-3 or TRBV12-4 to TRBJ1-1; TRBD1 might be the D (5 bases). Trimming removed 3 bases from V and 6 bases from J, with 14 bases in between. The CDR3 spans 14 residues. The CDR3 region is CASSFTGRGAEAFF. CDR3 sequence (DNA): TGTGCCAGCAGTTTTACGGGAAGAGGGGCTGAAGCTTTCTTT.

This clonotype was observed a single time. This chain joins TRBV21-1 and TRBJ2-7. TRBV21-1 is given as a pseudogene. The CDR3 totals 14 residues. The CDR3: CASSPRRTDYEQYV. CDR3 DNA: TGTGCCAGCAGCCCGCGACGGACGGACTACGAGCAGTACGTC.

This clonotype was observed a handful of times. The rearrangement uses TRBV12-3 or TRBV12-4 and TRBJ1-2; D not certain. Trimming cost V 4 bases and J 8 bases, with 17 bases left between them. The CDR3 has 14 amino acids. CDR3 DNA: TGTGCCAGCAGTTCCCTTGGGAGGCCTAAGGGCTACACCTTC. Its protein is CASSSLGRPKGYTF.

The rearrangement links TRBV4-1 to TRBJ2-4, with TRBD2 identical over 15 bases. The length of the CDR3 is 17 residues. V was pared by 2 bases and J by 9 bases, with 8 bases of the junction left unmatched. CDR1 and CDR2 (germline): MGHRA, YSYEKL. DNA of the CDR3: TGCGCCAGCAGCCAAACTCCGGGACTAGCGGGAGGAGCCATTCAGTACTTC. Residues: CASSQTPGLAGGAIQYF.

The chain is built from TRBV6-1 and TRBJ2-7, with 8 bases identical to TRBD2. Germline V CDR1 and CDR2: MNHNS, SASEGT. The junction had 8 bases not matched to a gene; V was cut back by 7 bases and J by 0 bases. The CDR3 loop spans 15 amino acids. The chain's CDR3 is CASTAGGSGSYEQYV. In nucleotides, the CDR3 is TGTGCCAGCACGGCGGGGGGTAGCGGCTCCTACGAGCAGTACGTC.

The CDR3 loop is CSVGAGQVNTEAFF. CDR3 bases: TGCAGCGTGGGGGCGGGACAGGTGAACACTGAAGCTTTCTTT. The rearrangement uses TRBV29-1 and TRBJ1-1, with 8 bases identical to TRBD1. The CDR3 has 14 residues. The trim removed 6 bases at V and 0 bases at J, leaving 6 bases unmatched. Germline CDR1 reads SQVTM; CDR2 reads ANQGSEA.

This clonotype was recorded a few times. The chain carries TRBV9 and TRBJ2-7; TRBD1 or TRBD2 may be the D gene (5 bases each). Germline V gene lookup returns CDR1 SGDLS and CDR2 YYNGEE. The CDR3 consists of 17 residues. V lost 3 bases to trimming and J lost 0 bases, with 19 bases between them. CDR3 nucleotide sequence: TGTGCCAGCAGCGACCCCCGGGGCGGGCCCTACTCCTACGAGCAGTACTTC. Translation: CASSDPRGGPYSYEQYF.

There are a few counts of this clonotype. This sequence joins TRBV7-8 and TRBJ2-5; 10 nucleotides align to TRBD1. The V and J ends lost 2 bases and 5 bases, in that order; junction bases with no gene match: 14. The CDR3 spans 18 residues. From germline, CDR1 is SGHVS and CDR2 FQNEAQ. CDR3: CASSLYPLPTGGQETQYF. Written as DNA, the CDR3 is TGTGCCAGCAGCTTATACCCTCTCCCGACAGGGGGCCAGGAGACCCAGTACTTC.

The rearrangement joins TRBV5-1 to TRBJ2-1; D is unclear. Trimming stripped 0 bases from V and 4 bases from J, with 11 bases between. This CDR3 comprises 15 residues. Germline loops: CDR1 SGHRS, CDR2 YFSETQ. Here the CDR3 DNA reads TGCGCCAGCAGCTTGGCCTTGAATTGGTACAATGAGCAGTTCTTC. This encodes CASSLALNWYNEQFF.

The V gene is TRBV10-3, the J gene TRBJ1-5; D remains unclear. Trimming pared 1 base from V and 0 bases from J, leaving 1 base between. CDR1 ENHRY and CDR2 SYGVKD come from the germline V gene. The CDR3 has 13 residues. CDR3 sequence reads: CAISEYSNQPQHF. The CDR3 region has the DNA TGTGCCATCAGTGAGTATAGCAATCAGCCCCAGCATTTT.